One sample yielded the 28 T cell receptor beta chains listed below, sequenced in a study of T cell repertoires in cytomegalovirus infection. A single record per CDR3 protein comes from TCRdb applying MiXCR to the reads. The data contain approximately 140,000 distinct CDR3 sequences, more than 20% of them singletons. What these receptors recognize is not known. The sequencing sample was made of PBMCs, sequenced either directly or after in vitro stimulation (not recorded which). These receptors originate from a human donor in good health (CMV status not recorded). Some clones in this sample may be carry-over from other donors' samples.

The V and J genes are TRBV5-8 and TRBJ2-5, with D perhaps TRBD1 (6 bases). V was cut by 6 bases and J by 2 bases, with 17 bases left in between. Per the germline V gene, CDR1 is SGHTS and CDR2 is YDEGEE. The CDR3 spans 15 residues. CDR3 protein: CASIRGGRQQETQYF. For the CDR3, the DNA is TGTGCCAGCATCCGAGGGGGACGTCAACAAGAGACCCAGTACTTC.

The rearrangement uses TRBV2 and TRBJ2-2, with 8 bases matching TRBD2. Germline lookup yields CDR1 SNHLY and CDR2 FYNNEI. CDR3 length: 15 residues. Germline trimming cut 6 bases from V and 6 bases from J; bases unmatched to any gene: 9. CDR3 loop: CASSLRVSGAGELFF. Written as DNA, the CDR3 is TGTGCCAGCAGCCTGAGGGTTAGCGGGGCCGGGGAGCTGTTTTTT.

The rearrangement links TRBV25-1 to TRBJ1-1; D call uncertain. Germline CDR1 reads MGHDK; CDR2 reads SYGVNS. The length of the CDR3 is 12 residues. Trimming removed 2 bases at V and 11 bases at J, with 12 bases between. The CDR3: CASSELGVDAFF. For the CDR3, the DNA is TGTGCCAGCAGTGAACTAGGTGTCGACGCTTTCTTT.

This clonotype has a count of ten or more. V is TRBV28 and J is TRBJ2-1, with 9 bases aligning to TRBD2. CDR1 and CDR2 from the germline V gene are MDHEN and SYDVKM. The V gene end was trimmed by 8 bases and the J gene end by 5 bases; junction bases not matched to a gene: 7. The CDR3 is 14 amino acids. The CDR3 DNA reads as TGTGCCAGCCGCCTAGCGGGAAGGGACAATGAGCAGTTCTTC. Protein product: CASRLAGRDNEQFF.

The chain's CDR3 is CASSPGDTSNQPQHF. The CDR3 bases are TGTGCCAGCAGTCCCGGGGACACGAGCAATCAGCCCCAGCATTTT. J is TRBJ1-5 and V is TRBV12-3 or TRBV12-4; maybe TRBD1 (6 bases). This CDR3 is built from 15 residues. V shed 5 bases and J shed 1 base, with 12 bases lying between them.

This clonotype was seen a handful of times. This chain uses TRBV19 with TRBJ2-3; TRBD2 agrees at 10 bases. The V segment lost 3 bases and the J segment 5 bases; nucleotides outside the gene matches: 8. Germline CDR1 LNHDA, CDR2 SQIVND (reference sequence). The CDR3 contains 16 residues. Here the CDR3 reads CASSMTQAGGKDTQYF. CDR3 sequence (DNA): TGTGCCAGTAGTATGACCCAAGCGGGAGGGAAAGATACGCAGTATTTT.

This rearrangement joins TRBV7-3 to TRBJ2-7, with D tentatively TRBD1 or TRBD2 (5 bases each). The CDR3 is 15 residues long. Looked up from germline, CDR1 is SGHTA and CDR2 is FQGTGA. Trimming stripped 6 bases from V and 6 bases from J, with 21 bases between. In DNA, the CDR3 is TGTGCCAGCAGGCCCGACCGAGGGCGTGGGGGCGAGCAGTACTTC. Amino acids: CASRPDRGRGGEQYF.

This clonotype turned up a few times. This chain links TRBV6-1 with TRBJ2-2, with TRBD1 matching over 11 bases. Germline V CDR1 and CDR2: MNHNS, SASEGT. Germline trimming cut 7 bases from V and 8 bases from J; bases unmatched to any gene: 3. The CDR3 covers 13 residues. CDR3 amino acids: CASTGQGAGELFF. The CDR3 DNA sequence: TGTGCCAGCACAGGACAGGGGGCAGGGGAGCTGTTTTTT.

The rearrangement uses TRBV19 and TRBJ2-3; the D gene is possibly TRBD2 (6 bases). Germline V CDR1 and CDR2: LNHDA, SQIVND (reference sequence). The CDR3 spans 13 residues. V lost 1 base and J 4 bases, leaving 6 bases between the germline ends. CDR3 in amino acids: CASSIASADTQYF. The CDR3 DNA follows: TGTGCCAGTAGTATAGCTAGCGCAGATACGCAGTATTTT.

In this sample, this clonotype turned up a few times. The chain couples TRBV28 to TRBJ2-7; 9 bases line up with TRBD1. Germline V gives CDR1 MDHEN, CDR2 SYDVKM. V lost 6 bases and J lost 12; bases outside the gene matches: 12. The CDR3 loop spans 13 amino acids. CDR3 region: CASSRDRASRGYF. In DNA form, the CDR3 reads TGTGCCAGCAGCCGGGACAGGGCCTCACGGGGGTACTTC.

This rearrangement joins TRBV19 to TRBJ1-5; no firm D call. Trimming took off 5 bases at V and 6 bases at J, with 17 bases between the two ends. CDR1 is LNHDA, CDR2 SQIVND, per germline (reference sequence). The CDR3 loop spans 15 amino acids. The CDR3 here is CASSSRWTGTQPQHF. CDR3 in DNA: TGTGCCAGTAGTTCCCGGTGGACGGGAACTCAGCCCCAGCATTTT.

The chain uses TRBV28 and TRBJ1-2, with 8 bases aligning to TRBD1. With 6 bases clipped from V and 4 bases from J, the junction kept 10 bases outside the gene matches. Germline V lookup: CDR1 MDHEN, CDR2 SYDVKM. The CDR3 covers 15 residues. DNA of the CDR3: TGTGCCAGCAGCTCCGGGCAGGGGGCTTTCTATGGCTACACCTTC. As protein: CASSSGQGAFYGYTF.

This clonotype has ten or more counts. The chain links TRBV19 to TRBJ1-5; 9 bases line up with TRBD1. The CDR3 is made up of 16 amino acids. Germline CDR1 reads LNHDA; CDR2 reads SQIVND (reference sequence). With 5 bases clipped from V and 9 bases from J, the junction kept 14 bases outside the gene matches. The CDR3 sequence is CASSFPDRGIGRPQHF. DNA for the CDR3: TGTGCCAGTAGTTTTCCTGACAGGGGGATCGGAAGGCCCCAGCATTTT. The variable domain in full, completed from reference TRBV19 and TRBJ1-5, reads DGGITQSPKYLFRKEGQNVTLSCEQNLNHDAMYWYRQDPGQGLRLIYYSQIVNDFQKGDIAEGYSVSREKKESFPLTVTSAQKNPTAFYLCASSFPDRGIGRPQHFGDGTRLSIL.

At least ten counts were recorded for this clonotype. The chain carries TRBV7-2 and TRBJ2-5; either TRBD1 or TRBD2 may fit D (6 bases each). V shed 0 bases and J shed 5 bases, with 16 bases lying between them. The CDR3 extends over 16 amino acids. Germline CDR1 reads SGHTA; CDR2 reads FQGNSA. The CDR3 sequence is CASSLAPGQGGETQYF. The CDR3 bases are TGTGCCAGCAGCTTAGCTCCGGGACAAGGGGGGGAGACCCAGTACTTC. The variable domain in full, completed from reference TRBV7-2 and TRBJ2-5, reads GAGVSQSPSNKVTEKGKDVELRCDPISGHTALYWYRQSLGQGLEFLIYFQGNSAPDKSGLPSDRFSAERTGGSVSTLTIQRTQQEDSAVYLCASSLAPGQGGETQYFGPGTRLLVL.

The chain recombines TRBV10-3 with TRBJ2-3, with 7 bases fitting TRBD2. J lost 5 bases, V lost 8 bases, and 7 bases had no gene match. The CDR3 is made up of 13 amino acids. CDR1 and CDR2 from the germline V gene are ENHRY and SYGVKD. The CDR3 spells CAIRLREGDTQYF. The CDR3 DNA follows: TGTGCCATCCGGCTCAGGGAGGGAGATACGCAGTATTTT.

This clonotype was observed at least ten times. The V and J genes are TRBV7-2 and TRBJ2-1; 10 positions match TRBD2. CDR1 and CDR2 from the germline V gene are SGHTA and FQGNSA. The V and J ends lost 4 bases and 2 bases, in that order; junction bases with no gene match: 14. The CDR3 extends over 19 amino acids. In DNA, the CDR3 is TGTGCCAGCAGCTCCCAAGCCGTACTAGCGGGGAGTGCCTACAATGAGCAGTTCTTC. Amino acid sequence: CASSSQAVLAGSAYNEQFF.

In its sample, this clonotype was seen many times. The rearrangement joins TRBV6-2 or TRBV6-3 to TRBJ2-2; D might be TRBD1 (6 bases). There are 15 residues in the CDR3. Trimming left V 4 bases short and J 1 base short, with 10 bases between. Germline values: CDR1 MNHEY, CDR2 SVGEGT. CDR3 amino acids: CASSSGHLNTGELFF. The DNA for the CDR3 is TGTGCCAGCAGTTCGGGACACCTGAACACCGGGGAGCTGTTTTTT.

This clonotype has just a few counts. The CDR3 coding sequence is TGTGCCAGCAGGAACTCTAGGGGGAACGAGCAGTACGTC. Amino acids: CASRNSRGNEQYV. V is TRBV7-9 and J is TRBJ2-7; D may be TRBD1 (6 bases). This CDR3 is built from 13 residues. Germline CDR1 reads SEHNR; CDR2 reads FQNEAQ (reference sequence). Trimming stripped 6 bases from V and 5 bases from J, with 14 bases between.

This clonotype was detected many times. The chain is built from TRBV20-1 and TRBJ1-6; no reliable D call. Looked up from germline, CDR1 is DFQATT and CDR2 is SNEGSKA (reference sequence). The CDR3 length is 12 residues. V was cut by 0 bases and J by 10 bases, with 7 bases left in between. CDR3 coding DNA: TGCAGTGCTAGAGAGAGGGTCTCACCCCTCCACTTT. Translated, it gives CSARERVSPLHF.

The chain combines TRBV29-1 with TRBJ1-2; D unclear. V lost 1 base and J lost 4, with 7 bases in between. Germline V CDR1 and CDR2: SQVTM, ANQGSEA. This CDR3 has 12 amino acids. The CDR3 DNA is TGCAGCGTTGAAGCAGGAGGCTATGGCTACACCTTC. Its translation: CSVEAGGYGYTF.

The genes are TRBV2 and TRBJ1-5, with TRBD1 matching over 7 bases. V lost 5 bases and J lost 0; bases outside the gene matches: 7. The germline CDR1 and CDR2 sequences are SNHLY and FYNNEI. The CDR3 sequence is 16 residues long. This chain's CDR3 is CASSLRTGTSNQPQHF. The CDR3 nucleotides are TGTGCCAGCAGTCTACGGACAGGAACTAGCAATCAGCCCCAGCATTTT.

The J gene is TRBJ2-5, the V gene TRBV9; 10 nucleotides line up with TRBD1. The J segment lost 4 bases and the V segment lost 4 bases, leaving 13 bases of the junction unmatched. CDR1 SGDLS and CDR2 YYNGEE come from the germline V gene. The CDR3 is 17 amino acids. CDR3: CASSRSGQGNWRETQYF. CDR3 bases: TGTGCCAGCAGCCGGTCGGGACAGGGGAATTGGAGAGAGACCCAGTACTTC.

This clonotype came up a few times. The chain couples TRBV11-2 to TRBJ1-4; D is unresolved. V shed 2 bases and J shed 5 bases, with 9 bases lying between them. The CDR3 contains 14 residues. CDR1 SGHAT and CDR2 FQNNGV come from the germline V gene. The CDR3 sequence: CASSLPSRNEKLFF. CDR3 DNA sequence: TGTGCCAGCAGCTTACCCAGTCGAAATGAAAAACTGTTTTTT.

There are many counts of this clonotype. V is TRBV19 and J is TRBJ1-5; 9 positions agree with TRBD1. Trimming cost V 3 bases and J 6 bases; bases outside gene matches: 0. Germline V gene sequence: CDR1 LNHDA, CDR2 SQIVND (reference sequence). The CDR3 sequence is 13 residues long. As DNA, the CDR3 is TGTGCCAGTAGTATGGGACAGGGTCAGCCCCAGCATTTT. Translation gives CASSMGQGQPQHF. The variable domain in full, completed from reference TRBV19 and TRBJ1-5, reads DGGITQSPKYLFRKEGQNVTLSCEQNLNHDAMYWYRQDPGQGLRLIYYSQIVNDFQKGDIAEGYSVSREKKESFPLTVTSAQKNPTAFYLCASSMGQGQPQHFGDGTRLSIL.

This clonotype was counted a few times. The V and J genes are TRBV19 and TRBJ1-1, with D perhaps TRBD1 (6 bases). The CDR3 covers 14 residues. CDR1 and CDR2 from the germline V gene are LNHDA and SQIVND (reference sequence). Trimming shortened V by 5 bases and J by 3 bases, and 13 bases separated the two germline ends. The CDR3 coding sequence is TGTGCCAGTAGTCTTTGGGGGGGCGACACTGAAGCTTTCTTT. Translating gives CASSLWGGDTEAFF.

On this clonotype itself: This may come from a read error, since a much larger clone is one base off. The rearrangement uses TRBV5-1 and TRBJ2-1, with 8 bases identical to TRBD1. With V trimmed by 6 bases and J by 8 bases, 16 bases remained unmatched. This CDR3 contains 16 residues. CDR1 SGHRS and CDR2 YFSETQ come from the germline V gene. CDR3 nucleotide sequence: TGCGCCAGCAACATTCTTCGGACAGGGCCCTCTGATGAGCAGTTCTTC. Residues: CASNILRTGPSDEQFF.

This chain connects TRBV6-5 to TRBJ1-2; 7 bases map to TRBD1. The CDR3 runs to 14 residues. Losses at the gene ends were 2 bases for V and 3 bases for J; bases not matched to a gene: 3. Germline CDR1 is MNHEY and CDR2 is SVGAGI. The CDR3 loop is CASSYRQGYYGYTF. The CDR3 DNA is TGTGCCAGCAGTTACAGACAGGGCTACTATGGCTACACCTTC.

This clonotype was counted a few times. The CDR3 DNA is TGTGCCAGCAGTCCTAGCGTTTCCACAGATACGCAGTATTTT. Protein sequence: CASSPSVSTDTQYF. The chain combines TRBV28 with TRBJ2-3; maybe TRBD2 (6 bases). The CDR3 runs 14 residues. Per germline, CDR1 MDHEN and CDR2 SYDVKM. Trimming shortened V by 5 bases and J by 2 bases, and 11 bases separated the two germline ends.